One sample yielded the 9 T cell receptor beta chains listed below, sequenced in a study of blood T cells in healthy people across ages. Through a sample-barcoded 5' primer and a J-beta primer mix, a second PCR was run for roughly 7 to 11 cycles. Each CDR3 protein gets one entry after TCRdb re-called the 5' RACE reads with MiXCR. The sample has 800,000 to 900,000 distinct CDR3 sequences; around two thirds are singletons. Input material: blood. These receptors originate from a man aged 25 to 45 in good health.

The chain has TRBV20-1 and TRBJ1-6, with 7 positions matching TRBD1. The CDR3 extends over 14 amino acids. Germline V CDR1 and CDR2: DFQATT, SNEGSKA (reference sequence). V shed 3 bases and J 7 bases; nucleotides not matched to a gene: 6. CDR3 sequence (DNA): TGCAGTGCTAGGCAGACAGGGCGCAATTCACCCCTCCACTTT. It yields the protein CSARQTGRNSPLHF.

This chain joins TRBV20-1 and TRBJ2-4; tentative D call: TRBD2 (6 bases). The DNA matches TRBJ2-7 better at its end, which makes the J call doubtful. The CDR3 loop spans 18 amino acids. Germline CDR1 DFQATT, CDR2 SNEGSKA (reference sequence). CDR3 sequence (DNA): TGCAGTGCTAGTGGACGGTTACCCCACCGTGGGACTCTTGGCGAGCAGTACTTC. Translating gives CSASGRLPHRGTLGEQYF.

The chain recombines TRBV20-1 with TRBJ1-2, with TRBD1 matching 9 bases. CDR1 is DFQATT and CDR2 is SNEGSKA in the germline V gene (reference sequence). The ends lost 0 bases at V and 10 bases at J; junction bases unmatched: 12. The CDR3 runs 15 residues. In DNA form, the CDR3 reads TGCAGTGCTAGAGATTCAAACCGGGACAGGGACGACTACACCTTC. Protein product: CSARDSNRDRDDYTF.

Only one count was recorded for this clonotype. CDR3 in amino acids: CSAKRGGGASYNNIQYF. The CDR3 DNA is TGCAGTGCCAAAAGGGGCGGGGGGGCAAGTTATAACAACATTCAGTACTTC. The chain links TRBV20-1 to TRBJ2-4; 9 bases fit TRBD2. CDR3 length: 17 residues. Losses at the gene ends were 6 bases for V and 7 bases for J; bases not matched to a gene: 19. Germline loops: CDR1 DFQATT, CDR2 SNEGSKA (reference sequence).

The table lists this clonotype with a few counts. The chain uses TRBV10-3 and TRBJ2-5, with a tentative D call TRBD2 (6 bases). The V end lost 5 bases, the J end lost 3 bases, and 13 bases lay between the germline ends. CDR1 and CDR2 from the germline V gene are ENHRY and SYGVKD. The CDR3 totals 14 residues. Here the CDR3 reads CAISYGGAEETQYF. CDR3 coding DNA: TGTGCCATCAGTTACGGCGGGGCGGAAGAGACCCAGTACTTC.

V gene TRBV7-2 combines with J gene TRBJ1-4, with 8 bases lining up with TRBD1. Trimming removed 5 bases from V and 3 bases from J; junction bases left unmatched: 8. Germline V gene sequence: CDR1 SGHTA, CDR2 FQGNSA. This CDR3 contains 16 residues. The chain's CDR3 is CASSGKDRAANEKLFF. The CDR3 DNA sequence: TGTGCCAGCAGCGGGAAGGACAGGGCGGCTAATGAAAAACTGTTTTTT.

This clonotype was detected a few times. This chain connects TRBV7-2 to TRBJ2-1; 10 nucleotides align to TRBD2. Per germline, CDR1 SGHTA and CDR2 FQGNSA. J lost 4 bases, V lost 3 bases, and 6 bases had no gene match. The CDR3 consists of 16 residues. CDR3 amino acids: CASSFGSGGSYNEQFF. For the CDR3, the DNA is TGTGCCAGCAGCTTTGGTAGCGGGGGGTCTTACAATGAGCAGTTCTTC.

The rearrangement uses TRBV2 and TRBJ2-7; maybe TRBD2 (6 bases). V lost 7 bases and J lost 2, with 21 bases in between. In germline, CDR1 is SNHLY, CDR2 FYNNEI. The CDR3 loop spans 16 amino acids. The CDR3 is CASTKLPSDTTYEQYF. The DNA of the CDR3 is TGTGCCAGCACCAAACTCCCTAGCGACACAACCTACGAGCAGTACTTC.

There are a few counts of this clonotype. J is TRBJ2-1 and V is TRBV4-3; perhaps TRBD2 as D (6 bases). The CDR3 extends over 17 amino acids. Deletions cut 0 bases from V and 7 bases from J, with 19 bases between. CDR1 LGHNA and CDR2 YSLEER come from the germline V gene. The CDR3 DNA reads as TGCGCCAGCAGCCAAGAAGCGGTAGCGGCTCCCTGGAATGAGCAGTTCTTC. It codes for CASSQEAVAAPWNEQFF.